A single sample is the source of the 16 T cell receptor beta chains below, sequenced in a study of long-term antiretroviral therapy in people with HIV. The assay, immunoSEQ v3.0, was run at survey level. Some clones are missing from TCRdb's copy, which holds only in-frame ones; the method was immunoSEQ multiplex PCR. The sample includes roughly 32,000 clones, almost 85% of them seen just once. This specimen was unsorted PBMCs, taken about 3.3 years after starting antiretroviral therapy. The source is a young man with HIV.

The chain employs TRBV15 and TRBJ1-5; D remains ambiguous. Germline CDR1 LNHNV, CDR2 YYDKDF (reference sequence). Trimming pared 0 bases from V and 6 bases from J, leaving 12 bases between. The CDR3 runs to 15 residues. DNA for the CDR3: TGTGCCACCAGCAGAGATCACCCCCCCGGTCAGCCCCAGCATTTT. Amino acid sequence: CATSRDHPPGQPQHF.

The rearrangement joins TRBV11-2 to TRBJ2-7; 10 positions match TRBD1. The CDR3 contains 14 residues. J lost 2 bases, V lost 4 bases, and 2 bases had no gene match. Per the germline V gene, CDR1 is SGHAT and CDR2 is FQNNGV. The CDR3 loop is CASSWTGGPYEQYF. Here the CDR3 DNA reads TGTGCCAGCAGCTGGACAGGGGGACCCTACGAGCAGTACTTC.

The rearrangement uses TRBV7-8 and TRBJ2-1, with D perhaps matching TRBD1 or TRBD2 (6 bases each). This CDR3 spans 19 amino acids. V was cut by 4 bases and J by 0 bases, with 22 bases left in between. Germline assignment: CDR1 SGHVS and CDR2 FQNEAQ. The CDR3: CASSSNPPFWGASYNEQFF. The DNA of the CDR3 is TGTGCCAGCAGCTCGAACCCGCCGTTTTGGGGGGCCTCCTACAATGAGCAGTTCTTC.

The chain employs TRBV21-1 and TRBJ2-1; the DNA was not compared with TRBD2, the D call given in the table. TRBV21-1 is a pseudogene locus. CDR3 length: 16 residues. DNA of the CDR3: TGTGCCAGCAGCAAAGGGACTAGCGGGAGGTGGGATGAGCAGTTCTTC. It is translated as CASSKGTSGRWDEQFF.

In the case of this clone: The same CDR3 is also encoded by other DNA sequences in this sample. The chain employs TRBV5-1 and TRBJ1-5; 9 bases map to TRBD1. The ends lost 0 bases at V and 5 bases at J; junction bases unmatched: 3. The germline V gene has CDR1 SGHRS and CDR2 YFSETQ. CDR3 size: 15 residues. The CDR3 DNA is TGCGCCAGCAGCTTGGGGGACAGGGAGGATCAGCCCCAGCATTTT. The encoded protein is CASSLGDREDQPQHF.

V usage is TRBV27 and J usage is TRBJ1-1, with D possibly matching TRBD1 (6 bases). The germline V gene has CDR1 MNHEY and CDR2 SMNVEV (reference sequence). CDR3 size: 14 residues. V was cut by 6 bases and J by 3 bases, with 14 bases left in between. CDR3 protein: CASSPHSGDTEAFF. The CDR3 bases are TGTGCCAGCAGCCCCCACTCAGGGGACACTGAAGCTTTCTTT.

The V gene is TRBV25-1, the J gene TRBJ2-1, with 13 nucleotides matching TRBD2. The CDR3 length is 17 residues. Germline V gene data show CDR1 as MGHDK and CDR2 as SYGVNS. V lost 4 bases to trimming and J lost 8 bases; unmatched junction nucleotides: 11. CDR3 residues: CASSVAGTSGIGDEQFF. CDR3 nucleotides: TGTGCCAGCAGTGTAGCGGGGACTAGCGGGATAGGTGATGAGCAGTTCTTC.

This clone was picked up one time. The rearrangement links TRBV12-5 to TRBJ1-2, with D possibly TRBD1 on 6 matching bases. Per the germline V gene, CDR1 is LGHNT and CDR2 is FRNRAP. This CDR3 is built from 11 residues. The germline V and J ends were trimmed by 9 bases and 7 bases, with 12 bases remaining between them. The CDR3 region is CASLQGSGYTF. CDR3 nucleotides: TGTGCTAGCCTACAGGGATCTGGCTACACCTTC.

This clone was detected a few times. V and J are TRBV29-1 and TRBJ2-7, with TRBD1 matching over 8 bases. CDR1 is SQVTM, CDR2 ANQGSEA, per germline. The CDR3 is made up of 15 amino acids. The trim removed 3 bases at V and 2 bases at J, leaving 9 bases unmatched. CDR3 bases: TGCAGCGTTGATAAAACCGGGACAGGTGCCTACGAGCAGTACTTC. Translating it yields CSVDKTGTGAYEQYF.

The rearrangement uses TRBV6-5 and TRBJ1-5, with unresolved D. The CDR3 contains 15 residues. Germline V CDR1 and CDR2: MNHEY, SVGAGI. The V and J ends lost 6 bases and 0 bases respectively, with 12 bases between them. CDR3: CASSQGRNSNQPQHF. Here the CDR3 DNA reads TGTGCCAGCAGCCAAGGACGGAATAGCAATCAGCCCCAGCATTTT.

J is TRBJ1-1 and V is TRBV27; no reliable D call. The CDR3 covers 13 residues. The germline V gene has CDR1 MNHEY and CDR2 SMNVEV (reference sequence). The germline V and J ends were trimmed by 2 bases and 3 bases, with 7 bases remaining between them. DNA for the CDR3: TGTGCCAGCAGTTTAACAGACTACACTGAAGCTTTCTTT. Its protein product is CASSLTDYTEAFF.

The gene calls are TRBV21-1 and TRBJ1-1. TRBV21-1 is reported as a pseudogene. The CDR3 extends over 14 amino acids. The CDR3 DNA reads TGTGCCAGCAGCAAAAAGGGAGAAAACACTGAAGCTTTCTTT. This translates into CASSKKGENTEAFF.

This chain connects TRBV11-2 to TRBJ2-7, with 7 positions matching TRBD1. Germline CDR1 reads SGHAT; CDR2 reads FQNNGV. The CDR3 runs 14 residues. The V and J ends lost 3 bases and 7 bases, in that order; junction bases with no gene match: 9. CDR3 amino acids: CASSFDRAPLEQYF. The CDR3 nucleotides read TGTGCCAGCAGCTTTGACAGGGCTCCTCTGGAGCAGTACTTC.

The chain is built from TRBV6-6 and TRBJ2-2; D may match TRBD1 or TRBD2 (5 bases each). With 4 bases removed from V and 4 bases from J, the gap between germline ends came to 13 bases. Germline lookup yields CDR1 MNHNY and CDR2 SVGAGI (reference sequence). CDR3 length: 15 amino acids. The DNA of the CDR3 is TGTGCCAGCAGTTCACAGGCGGGCGCCACCGGGGAGCTGTTTTTT. It is translated as CASSSQAGATGELFF.

The chain employs TRBV25-1 and TRBJ2-4; the D gene is possibly TRBD2 (6 bases). V gave up 3 bases and J gave up 11 bases, with 14 bases separating them. Per the germline V gene, CDR1 is MGHDK and CDR2 is SYGVNS. The CDR3 consists of 13 residues. CDR3 bases: TGTGCCAGCAGTGACGGGAGTACAAGGGTTCAGTACTTC. Its protein is CASSDGSTRVQYF.

The chain combines TRBV7-2 with TRBJ2-7, with 7 bases that match TRBD2. CDR1 is SGHTA, CDR2 FQGNSA, per germline. The CDR3 has 16 residues. V dropped 7 bases and J dropped 3; count of bases not matched to a gene: 15. As DNA, the CDR3 is TGTGCCAGCACGCCATCTAGCGGCTCGCCGGGCTACGAGCAGTACTTC. Its protein is CASTPSSGSPGYEQYF.